The present entry profiles one T cell receptor (beta chain) with its context. What it binds is unknown. These data belong to a study of OX40 agonist ivuxolimab in advanced cancers. Findings of the study overall: Relative to CD4+, CD8+ T cells held more expanded clones on average.

Generated by immunoSEQ multiplex PCR, the TCRdb table keeps only in-frame clones and is missing some. This table holds some 65,000 clones, about 85% found once. Germline lookup yields CDR1 MDHEN and CDR2 SYDVKM. Trimming stripped 3 bases from V and 1 base from J, with 4 bases between. The CDR3 covers 13 residues. Sequenced here: CD4+ or CD8+ T cells sorted from blood, sampled in a trial of the OX40 agonist ivuxolimab. The chain combines TRBV28 with TRBJ1-5; D is unresolved. This clonotype originated in an adult with an advanced solid tumor such as melanoma, head and neck, liver or kidney cancer. Here the CDR3 DNA reads TGTGCCAGCAGTTTTTCGAGCAATCAGCCCCAGCATTTT. Its translation: CASSFSSNQPQHF.